This entry features one T cell receptor beta chain sequence. Other DNA variants within this sample encode the same CDR3. Genomic DNA per cell subset filled all wells of several immunoSEQ plates. Measured with immunoSEQ multiplex PCR; TCRdb has only the in-frame clones, and not every one. The sample contains roughly 1 million clones, around 82% of which appear only once. The data originate from a study of shared clonotypes between healthy human individuals. V lost 5 bases to trimming and J lost 2 bases, with 12 bases between them. Germline assignment: CDR1 SEHNR and CDR2 FQNEAQ (reference sequence). The CDR3 is 14 amino acids.

The chain couples TRBV7-9 to TRBJ1-1, with no clear D. The material sequenced was memory CD4+ T cells from PBMCs. Stated subset: CD45RA-negative fraction. This TCR came from a man aged 18 to 30 in good health. Some clones in this sample may be carry-over from other donors' samples. Here the CDR3 reads CASSRGNLNTEAFF. CDR3 DNA: TGTGCCAGCAGCCGAGGGAATCTAAACACTGAAGCTTTCTTT.